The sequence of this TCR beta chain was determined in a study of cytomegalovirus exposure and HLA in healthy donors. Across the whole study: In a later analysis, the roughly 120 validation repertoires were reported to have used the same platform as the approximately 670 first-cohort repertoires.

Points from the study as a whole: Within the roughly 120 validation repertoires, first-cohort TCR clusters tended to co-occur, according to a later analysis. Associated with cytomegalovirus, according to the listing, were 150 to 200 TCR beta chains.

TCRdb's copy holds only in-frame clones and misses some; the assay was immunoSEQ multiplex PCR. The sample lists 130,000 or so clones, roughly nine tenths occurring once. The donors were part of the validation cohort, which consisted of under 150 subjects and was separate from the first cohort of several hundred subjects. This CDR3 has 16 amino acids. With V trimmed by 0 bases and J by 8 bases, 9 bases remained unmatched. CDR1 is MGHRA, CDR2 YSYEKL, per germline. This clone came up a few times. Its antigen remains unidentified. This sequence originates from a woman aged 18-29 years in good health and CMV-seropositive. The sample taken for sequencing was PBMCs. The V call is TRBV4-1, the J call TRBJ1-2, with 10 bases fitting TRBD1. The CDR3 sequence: CASSQDLKTGGFGYTF. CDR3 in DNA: TGCGCCAGCAGCCAAGATCTTAAGACAGGGGGCTTCGGCTACACCTTC.